The sequence of this T cell receptor (beta chain) was determined in a study of regulatory T cells. Findings and caveats of the study: Hydrophobic residues at CDR3 positions 6 and 7 were enriched in conventional CD4+ T cells of CD3G-deficient patients.

Autoimmunity was present in every CD3G-deficient patient, worse in two. Regulatory (CD25-high CD127-low) and conventional (CD25-low CD127-high) CD4+ T cells were sorted separately. Note on this clone: Its antigen is not identified.

The primer mix had 52 TRBV and 13 TRBJ primers. Libraries were prepared by immunoSEQ multiplex PCR; TCRdb keeps only in-frame clonotypes and omits some of them. The sample yields over 20,000 clones, roughly 88% seen once. Material for sequencing was conventional CD4+ T cells sorted from blood. The sequence was obtained from a child under 18 with CD3G deficiency.

Written as DNA, the CDR3 is TGTGCCTGGAGTGATGAGACTAGCAACGAGCAGTACTTC. Protein: CAWSDETSNEQYF. The chain has TRBV30 and TRBJ2-7; 7 nucleotides agree with TRBD2. Germline lookup yields CDR1 GTSNPN and CDR2 SVGIG (reference sequence). This CDR3 contains 13 residues. The V gene end was trimmed by 1 base and the J gene end by 5 bases; junction bases not matched to a gene: 5.